This T cell receptor (beta chain) was found in a study of T cell responses to AZD1222 COVID-19 vaccine. Study background: Timing groups of about 4 and about 12 weeks for second doses were pooled. Findings and limits, study-wide: Nearly half of spike-specific TCRs reportedly target unmutated variant regions. Donor demographics were predominantly white British with a female majority; clonal diversity may be underestimated. Repertoires were obtained solely post-peak T cell response.

The assay was immunoSEQ multiplex PCR, and TCRdb's table has in-frame clones only and misses some. The sample yields roughly 130,000 clones, roughly 86% seen once. On this clone itself: Its target is unknown.

With V trimmed by 4 bases and J by 11 bases, 17 bases remained unmatched. Germline V gives CDR1 SGHDT, CDR2 YYEEEE. CDR3 size: 15 residues. The rearrangement joins TRBV5-6 to TRBJ1-1, with TRBD1 identical over 7 bases. Here the sequenced sample was peripheral blood, taken on day 0 of AZD1222 vaccination. This TCR was recovered from an adult in good health. CDR3 bases: TGTGCCAGCAGCGACCCTAAAAGACAGGGCACTCGGGCTTTCTTT. Protein product: CASSDPKRQGTRAFF. Full variable domain (rest looked up from reference TRBV5-6 and TRBJ1-1): DAGVTQSPTHLIKTRGQQVTLRCSPKSGHDTVSWYQQALGQGPQFIFQYYEEEERQRGNFPDRFSGHQFPNYSSELNVNALLLGDSALYLCASSDPKRQGTRAFFGQGTRLTVV.